In this sample, the clone carrying this T cell receptor (beta chain) turned up a few times. The target antigen is unknown. The entry originates in a study of CD8 T cells in ankylosing spondylitis. Study conclusions and caveats: Ankylosing spondylitis blood seemed to carry a telltale TCR beta motif made of several highly homologous variants. Prior literature has documented some motif variants in synovial fluid and blood from reactive arthritis.

CDR3 length: 11 amino acids. CDR1 DFQATT and CDR2 SNEGSKA come from the germline V gene (reference sequence). V shed 4 bases and J shed 6 bases, with 9 bases lying between them. TCRdb fed the 5' RACE reads into MiXCR, producing one record per CDR3 protein. The sample holds 500,000 to 550,000 distinct CDR3 sequences; roughly an eighth are singletons and the top ten take nearly 7%. The sequencing input was blood, either unsorted or a sorted T cell fraction (not recorded which). The receptor was isolated from a male donor with ankylosing spondylitis. The genes are TRBV20-1 and TRBJ1-1; D not resolved. The DNA of the CDR3 is TGCAGTGCTATACAGTTCGCTGAAGCTTTCTTT. Translated: CSAIQFAEAFF.